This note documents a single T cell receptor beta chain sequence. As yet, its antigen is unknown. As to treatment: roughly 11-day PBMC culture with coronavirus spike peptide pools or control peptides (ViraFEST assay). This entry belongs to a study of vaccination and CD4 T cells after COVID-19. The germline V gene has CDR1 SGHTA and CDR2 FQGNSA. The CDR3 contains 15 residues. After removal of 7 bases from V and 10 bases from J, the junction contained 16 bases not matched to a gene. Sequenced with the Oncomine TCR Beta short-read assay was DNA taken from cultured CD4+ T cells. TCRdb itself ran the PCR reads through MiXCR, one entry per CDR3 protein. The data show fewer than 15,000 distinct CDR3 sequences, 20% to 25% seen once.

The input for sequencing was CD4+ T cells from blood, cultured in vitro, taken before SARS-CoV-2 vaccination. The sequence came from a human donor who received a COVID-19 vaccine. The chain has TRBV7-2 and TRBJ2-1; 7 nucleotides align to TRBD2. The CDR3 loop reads CASKMRGTQNGEQFF. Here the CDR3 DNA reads TGTGCCAGCAAGATGCGGGGGACTCAAAACGGGGAGCAGTTCTTC.